This TCR beta chain emerged from a study of shared clonotypes between healthy human individuals. Study context: Researchers assigned three CD4 naive, three CD4 memory, two CD8 naive and one CD8 memory plate to each donor. General observations from the study: Naive subsets, compared against memory subsets, generally had larger estimated richness values.

From germline, CDR1 is MNHEY and CDR2 SMNVEV (reference sequence). CDR3 length equals 13 residues. V was pared by 6 bases and J by 8 bases, with 14 bases between. Concerning this clone itself: Its matching antigen is unknown.

Only in-frame clones appear in the TCRdb table, and some are missing; sequencing was by immunoSEQ multiplex PCR. The sample includes roughly 2,000,000 clones, just over 90% of them seen just once. Naive CD8 cells, CD45RO-negative and positively selected for CCR7, excluded terminally differentiated effector memory CD45RA+ cells. The chain uses TRBV27 and TRBJ2-1; D may be TRBD2 (5 bases). The sequencing sample was made of naive CD8+ T cells from PBMCs. The source is a man aged 18 to 29 in good health. Some clones in this sample may be carry-over from other donors' samples. CDR3 in amino acids: CASSLDSYHEQFF. The CDR3, as DNA: TGTGCCAGCAGCCTGGACTCGTACCATGAGCAGTTCTTC.